Listed below are T cell receptor beta chains from one sample, sequenced in a study of graft-versus-host responses after intestinal transplantation. Sequenced by immunoSEQ multiplex PCR; TCRdb stores in-frame clones only, minus some. The sample lists around 100,000 clones, 85% to 95% seen once, with roughly 1.2% in the top ten. For these TCRs, the target antigens are not known. Here the sequenced sample was unstimulated CD8+ T cells sorted from spleen or lymph node cells, taken before transplant. All receptors derive from a human donor who was the organ donor for an intestinal transplant. Both conserved end residues are part of each CDR3. D genes are given only for firm matches. Expanded clones are given a class, and other clones once, few, many or no size at all.

CSVASYYEQYF | TGCAGTGTGGCCTCCTACTACGAGCAGTACTTC | TRBV20-1 | 11 | - | TRBJ2-7 | -
CASRQTREVWDSEKLFF | TGTGCCAGCAGACAAACAAGGGAGGTCTGGGATAGCGAAAAACTGTTTTTT | TRBV28 | 17 | once | TRBJ1-4 | -
CASSQGHQPQHF | TGTGCCAGCAGTCAGGGGCATCAGCCCCAGCATTTT | TRBV28 | 12 | - | TRBJ1-5 | -
CASSQGALEGSGEQYF | TGTGCCAGCAGCCAAGGGGCCCTAGAGGGGAGCGGAGAGCAGTACTTC | TRBV4-2 | 16 | - | TRBJ2-7 | -
CATSGWVGRRSTGELFF | TGTGCCACCAGCGGATGGGTCGGGAGACGTAGCACCGGGGAGCTGTTTTTT | TRBV15 | 17 | - | TRBJ2-2 | -
CASSSRGQGQHEQYF | TGTGCCAGCAGCTCCAGGGGACAGGGGCAACACGAGCAGTACTTC | TRBV13 | 15 | - | TRBJ2-7 | TRBD1
CASSPGLRNEKLFF | TGTGCCAGCAGCCCGGGACTCAGAAATGAAAAACTGTTTTTT | TRBV5-5 | 14 | once | TRBJ1-4 | -
CASSQDPTYEQYF | TGTGCCAGCAGCCAGGACCCAACCTACGAGCAGTACTTC | TRBV5-4 | 13 | - | TRBJ2-7 | -
CASSYSAGGEQYF | TGTGCCAGCAGTTACTCGGCCGGGGGAGAGCAGTACTTC | TRBV6-5 | 13 | - | TRBJ2-7 | -
CASSVGTSGSTDTQYF | TGTGCCAGCAGCGTAGGGACTAGCGGTAGCACAGATACGCAGTATTTT | TRBV9 | 16 | - | TRBJ2-3 | TRBD2
CASSEFSGRAYNEQFF | TGTGCCAGCAGTGAATTTAGCGGGAGGGCCTACAATGAGCAGTTCTTC | TRBV25-1 | 16 | - | TRBJ2-1 | TRBD2
CASSYLGNGYEQYF | TGTGCCAGCAGTTACCTGGGGAACGGGTACGAGCAGTACTTC | TRBV6-5 | 14 | few | TRBJ2-7 | -
CASSDLTGRNYGYTF | TGTGCCAGCAGTGACTTGACAGGAAGAAACTATGGCTACACCTTC | TRBV2 | 15 | - | TRBJ1-2 | -
CASSMNAGGLREQFF | TGTGCCAGTAGTATGAACGCGGGAGGGCTTCGTGAGCAGTTCTTC | TRBV19 | 15 | once | TRBJ2-1 | TRBD2
CASSQRVPWNTGELFF | TGCGCCAGCAGCCAAAGGGTCCCGTGGAACACCGGGGAGCTGTTTTTT | TRBV4-3 | 16 | - | TRBJ2-2 | -
CASSQKHILRTEAFF | TGCGCCAGCAGCCAAAAGCACATCTTGAGGACTGAAGCTTTCTTT | TRBV4-1 | 15 | - | TRBJ1-1 | -
CASSLWTLYSGNTIYF | TGTGCCAGCAGTCTCTGGACTCTCTACTCTGGAAACACCATATATTTT | TRBV28 | 16 | once | TRBJ1-3 | -
CASSLPGRDTQYF | TGTGCCAGCAGTTTACCCGGGAGAGATACGCAGTATTTT | TRBV27 | 13 | - | TRBJ2-3 | -
CASTISRANQPQHF | TGCGCCAGCACCATTAGCAGGGCAAATCAGCCCCAGCATTTT | TRBV10-1 | 14 | once | TRBJ1-5 | -